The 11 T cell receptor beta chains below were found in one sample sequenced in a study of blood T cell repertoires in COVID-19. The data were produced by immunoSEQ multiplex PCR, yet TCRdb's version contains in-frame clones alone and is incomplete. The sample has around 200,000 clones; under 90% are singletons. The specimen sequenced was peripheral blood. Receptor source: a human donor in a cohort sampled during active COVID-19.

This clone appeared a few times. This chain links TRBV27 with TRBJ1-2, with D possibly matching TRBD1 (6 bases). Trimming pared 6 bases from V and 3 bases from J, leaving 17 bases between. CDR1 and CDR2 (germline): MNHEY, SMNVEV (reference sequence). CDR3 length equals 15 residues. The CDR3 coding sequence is TGTGCCAGCAGCCTCATCGGGGGGACACACTATGGCTACACCTTC. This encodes CASSLIGGTHYGYTF.

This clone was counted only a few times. CDR3 amino acids: CASSSSVGETQYF. The CDR3 DNA sequence: TGCGCCAGCAGCAGTAGCGTGGGAGAGACCCAGTACTTC. This chain joins TRBV5-1 and TRBJ2-5, with D possibly matching TRBD2 (5 bases). V was shortened by 4 bases and J by 4 bases, with 11 bases between the two germline ends. This CDR3 has 13 residues. Germline assignment: CDR1 SGHRS and CDR2 YFSETQ.

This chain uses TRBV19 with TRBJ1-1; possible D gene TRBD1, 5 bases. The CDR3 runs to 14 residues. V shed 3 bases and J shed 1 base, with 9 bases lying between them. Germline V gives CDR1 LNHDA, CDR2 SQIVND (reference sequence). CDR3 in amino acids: CASSMGQKNTEAFF. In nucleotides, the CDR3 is TGTGCCAGTAGTATGGGGCAGAAGAACACTGAAGCTTTCTTT.

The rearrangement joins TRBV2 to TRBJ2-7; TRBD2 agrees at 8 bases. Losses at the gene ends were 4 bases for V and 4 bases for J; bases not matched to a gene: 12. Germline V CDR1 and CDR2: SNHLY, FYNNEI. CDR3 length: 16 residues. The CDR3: CASSAGGEYIGYEQYF. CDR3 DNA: TGTGCCAGCAGTGCGGGGGGGGAGTACATTGGGTACGAGCAGTACTTC.

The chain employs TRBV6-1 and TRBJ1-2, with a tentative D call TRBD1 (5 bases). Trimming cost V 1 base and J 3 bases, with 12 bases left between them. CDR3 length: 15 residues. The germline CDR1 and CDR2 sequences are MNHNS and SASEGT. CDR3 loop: CASSEVLGADYGYTF. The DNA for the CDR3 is TGTGCCAGCAGTGAAGTTCTAGGGGCGGACTATGGCTACACCTTC.

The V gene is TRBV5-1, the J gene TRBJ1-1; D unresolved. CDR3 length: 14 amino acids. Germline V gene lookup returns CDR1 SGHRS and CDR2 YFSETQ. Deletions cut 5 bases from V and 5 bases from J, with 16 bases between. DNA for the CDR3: TGCGCCAGCAGGAGGGTTCCGGGTCGGACTGAAGCTTTCTTT. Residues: CASRRVPGRTEAFF.

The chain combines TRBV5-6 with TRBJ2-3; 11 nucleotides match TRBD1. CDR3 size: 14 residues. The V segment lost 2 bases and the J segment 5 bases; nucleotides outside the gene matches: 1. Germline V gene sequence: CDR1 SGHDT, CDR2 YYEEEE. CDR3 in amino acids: CASSFGTGGDTQYF. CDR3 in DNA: TGTGCCAGCAGCTTCGGGACAGGGGGAGATACGCAGTATTTT.

This CDR3 reads CASSEGQSNTEAFF. The CDR3 nucleotides are TGTGCCAGCAGCGAGGGACAGTCGAACACTGAAGCTTTCTTT. J is TRBJ1-1 and V is TRBV9; TRBD1 aligns across 7 bases. The CDR3 contains 14 residues. Trimming at V came to 3 bases and at J to 1 base, leaving 3 bases not matched to a gene. Per the germline V gene, CDR1 is SGDLS and CDR2 is YYNGEE.

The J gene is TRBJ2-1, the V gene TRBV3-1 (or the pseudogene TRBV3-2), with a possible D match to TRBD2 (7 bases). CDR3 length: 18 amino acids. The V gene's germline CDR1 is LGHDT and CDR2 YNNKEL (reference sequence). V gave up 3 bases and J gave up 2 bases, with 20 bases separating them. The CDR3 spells CASSQEIRGGATYNEQFF. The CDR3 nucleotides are TGTGCCAGCAGCCAGGAGATTAGGGGGGGGGCTACCTACAATGAGCAGTTCTTC.

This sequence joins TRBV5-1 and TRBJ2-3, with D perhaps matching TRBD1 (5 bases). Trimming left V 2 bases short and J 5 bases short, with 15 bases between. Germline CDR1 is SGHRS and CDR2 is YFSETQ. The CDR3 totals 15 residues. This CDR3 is CASSFQGQLGDTQYF. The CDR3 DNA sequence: TGCGCCAGCAGCTTTCAGGGCCAGCTGGGAGATACGCAGTATTTT. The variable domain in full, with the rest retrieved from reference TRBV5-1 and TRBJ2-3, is KAGVTQTPRYLIKTRGQQVTLSCSPISGHRSVSWYQQTPGQGLQFLFEYFSETQRNKGNFPGRFSGRQFSNSRSEMNVSTLELGDSALYLCASSFQGQLGDTQYFGPGTRLTVL.

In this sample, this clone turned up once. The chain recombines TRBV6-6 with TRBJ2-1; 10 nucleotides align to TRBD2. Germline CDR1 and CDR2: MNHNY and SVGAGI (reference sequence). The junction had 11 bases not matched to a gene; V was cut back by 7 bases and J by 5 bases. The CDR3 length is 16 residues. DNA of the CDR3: TGTGCCAGCACCGAGCCCCTAGCGGGGGCCCACAATGAGCAGTTCTTC. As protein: CASTEPLAGAHNEQFF.